The next 24 T cell receptor beta chains were all read from a single sample in a study of identical twins. TCRdb reprocessed the 5' RACE reads via MiXCR and lists one record per CDR3 protein. The table records some 330,000 distinct CDR3 sequences, 9% of them present only once. The specimen sequenced was naive T cells sorted from blood. Source of these receptors: a woman in her 50s in good health.

This clonotype was observed a few times. This sequence joins TRBV11-2 and TRBJ2-1; 7 nucleotides match TRBD2. Germline CDR1 SGHAT, CDR2 FQNNGV. The CDR3 runs 14 residues. Unmatched junction bases numbered 8, after V lost 5 bases and J lost 7 bases. CDR3 sequence reads: CASSPPGGWNEQFF. For the CDR3, the DNA is TGTGCCAGCAGCCCCCCGGGAGGATGGAATGAGCAGTTCTTC.

CDR3 sequence (DNA): TGTGCCAGCAGCTTTCCGGGACTAGTGGGTGAGCAGTTCTTC. As protein: CASSFPGLVGEQFF. The chain uses TRBV7-9 and TRBJ2-1; 8 bases fit TRBD2. The germline V gene encodes CDR1 SEHNR and CDR2 FQNEAQ (reference sequence). CDR3 length equals 14 residues. V shed 3 bases, J shed 9 bases, and the junction held 7 bases outside the gene matches.

This clonotype has at least ten counts. V and J are TRBV12-3 or TRBV12-4 and TRBJ1-2; weak D call: TRBD1 (5 bases). Deletions cut 10 bases from V and 10 bases from J, with 13 bases between. The CDR3 extends over 10 amino acids. CDR3 sequence (DNA): TGTGCCACCCTAACGACAGTCTACACCTTC. Its translation: CATLTTVYTF.

A few counts support this clonotype. The chain recombines TRBV20-1 with TRBJ2-1; 8 bases agree with TRBD2. Per germline, CDR1 DFQATT and CDR2 SNEGSKA (reference sequence). Trimming removed 0 bases from V and 3 bases from J; junction bases left unmatched: 10. The CDR3 covers 17 residues. CDR3: CSAREDGSGERYNEQFF. The CDR3, as DNA: TGCAGTGCTAGAGAGGATGGTAGCGGGGAACGCTACAATGAGCAGTTCTTC.

The chain is built from TRBV20-1 and TRBJ2-3; the D is unclear. Germline assignment: CDR1 DFQATT and CDR2 SNEGSKA (reference sequence). The CDR3 consists of 13 residues. Trimming left V 5 bases short and J 4 bases short, with 13 bases between. Here the CDR3 reads CSAVVLSADTQYF. For the CDR3, the DNA is TGCAGTGCTGTTGTACTTTCCGCAGATACGCAGTATTTT.

In its sample, this clonotype was seen a few times. The V call is TRBV7-9, the J call TRBJ2-5; 9 positions agree with TRBD2. Per the germline V gene, CDR1 is SEHNR and CDR2 is FQNEAQ (reference sequence). V lost 5 bases to trimming and J lost 4 bases; unmatched junction nucleotides: 11. CDR3 size: 16 residues. The CDR3 DNA sequence: TGTGCCAGCAGCCCCAAGCGGGAGGTTTCTTTAGAGACCCAGTACTTC. Protein sequence: CASSPKREVSLETQYF.

For this clonotype: The junction shows a germline mismatch at one end, possibly a read error. The gene calls are TRBV12-3 or TRBV12-4 and TRBJ1-2; D is undetermined. This CDR3 spans 12 amino acids. This CDR3 is CASSPWVYSYTF. In DNA form, the CDR3 reads TGTGCCAGCAGCCCGTGGGTCTATAGCTACACCTTC.

The sample holds many counts of this clonotype. V and J are TRBV5-1 and TRBJ2-2, with TRBD2 identical over 9 bases. Germline V gene sequence: CDR1 SGHRS, CDR2 YFSETQ. This CDR3 has 18 residues. J lost 6 bases, V lost 0 bases, and 12 bases had no gene match. This CDR3 is CASSLAAGLAGRSGELFF. CDR3 nucleotide sequence: TGCGCCAGCAGCTTGGCCGCTGGGCTAGCGGGACGGTCCGGGGAGCTGTTTTTT.

In its sample, this clonotype was seen many times. The chain links TRBV12-3 or TRBV12-4 to TRBJ1-5, with D hard to call. This CDR3 region has 13 residues. The V end lost 2 bases, the J end lost 5 bases, and 7 bases lay between the germline ends. In nucleotides, the CDR3 is TGTGCCAGCAGTTTATTAGGAGATCAGCCCCAGCATTTT. Translation gives CASSLLGDQPQHF.

The chain links TRBV7-9 to TRBJ2-3; maybe TRBD2 (6 bases). The CDR3 has 16 residues. V lost 7 bases and J 2 bases, leaving 19 bases between the germline ends. Germline V gene lookup returns CDR1 SEHNR and CDR2 FQNEAQ (reference sequence). In DNA form, the CDR3 reads TGTGCCAGCACCGTCGGGAACGGGAGAGTCACAGATACGCAGTATTTT. This sequence encodes CASTVGNGRVTDTQYF.

In this sample, this clonotype turned up a few times. V is TRBV24-1 and J is TRBJ2-1, with D perhaps matching TRBD2 (6 bases). Germline CDR1 and CDR2: KGHDR and SFDVKD. This CDR3 is 16 amino acids long. V lost 4 bases and J lost 7, with 19 bases in between. The DNA of the CDR3 is TGTGCCACCAGTGAACCGGGACCGACTAGGGGTAATGAGCAGTTCTTC. Protein product: CATSEPGPTRGNEQFF.

This clonotype was counted a few times. This chain uses TRBV21-1 with TRBJ1-5; no check of the table's D call, TRBD1, against the DNA was made. TRBV21-1 is deemed a pseudogene. The CDR3 is 17 residues long. The CDR3 is CASTSKMAGEGCQPQHF. For the CDR3, the DNA is TGTGCCAGCACCTCAAAGATGGCGGGAGAGGGCTGCCAGCCCCAGCATTTT.

This chain uses TRBV5-1 with TRBJ2-7; D gene ambiguous. V gave up 0 bases and J gave up 6 bases, with 10 bases separating them. Germline V lookup: CDR1 SGHRS, CDR2 YFSETQ. CDR3 length equals 13 residues. The CDR3 here is CASSLGTLGEQYF. The CDR3 DNA reads as TGCGCCAGCAGCTTGGGAACCCTCGGCGAGCAGTACTTC.

This clonotype was seen more than once but under ten times. The rearrangement joins TRBV12-3 or TRBV12-4 to TRBJ1-1, with D maybe TRBD1 (5 bases). This CDR3 contains 14 residues. With 7 bases removed from V and 1 base from J, the gap between germline ends came to 13 bases. CDR3 in amino acids: CASMGDGRNTEAFF. CDR3 nucleotides: TGTGCCAGCATGGGGGACGGAAGGAACACTGAAGCTTTCTTT.

The rearrangement uses TRBV5-6 and TRBJ2-1; TRBD2 aligns across 7 bases. This CDR3 has 14 residues. Germline-derived CDR1 and CDR2 are SGHDT and YYEEEE. With 4 bases clipped from V and 7 bases from J, the junction kept 8 bases outside the gene matches. The CDR3 nucleotides are TGTGCCAGCAGCGTTTCCAGCGGGATAAATGAGCAGTTCTTC. Its translation: CASSVSSGINEQFF.

The chain links TRBV11-3 to TRBJ2-3, with D possibly TRBD2 on 6 matching bases. Trimming stripped 5 bases from V and 0 bases from J, with 18 bases between. The CDR3 sequence is 17 residues long. Per the germline V gene, CDR1 is SGHNT and CDR2 is YENEEA. The CDR3 protein is CASSLAVGLPSTDTQYF. CDR3 nucleotide sequence: TGTGCCAGCAGCCTCGCCGTTGGACTACCAAGCACAGATACGCAGTATTTT. Together with reference TRBV11-3 and TRBJ2-3, the CDR3 gives the full variable domain: EAGVVQSPRYKIIEKKQPVAFWCNPISGHNTLYWYLQNLGQGPELLIRYENEEAVDDSQLPKDRFSAERLKGVDSTLKIQPAELGDSAVYLCASSLAVGLPSTDTQYFGPGTRLTVL.

This clonotype came up many times. The CDR3 nucleotides are TGTGCCAGCTCACCCCCGAAACGGACCTACAATGAGCAGTTCTTC. As protein: CASSPPKRTYNEQFF. The chain recombines TRBV18 with TRBJ2-1, with unresolved D. Germline V gene sequence: CDR1 KGHSH, CDR2 LQKENI. V was pared by 3 bases and J by 2 bases, with 11 bases between. The CDR3 totals 15 residues.

This clonotype has at least ten counts. V gene TRBV11-2 combines with J gene TRBJ2-3; a weak D match, TRBD1 (8 bases). The CDR3 has 17 amino acids. Germline CDR1 and CDR2: SGHAT and FQNNGV. Trimming took 6 bases from V and 2 from J, leaving 21 bases between them. Written as DNA, the CDR3 is TGTGCCAGCAGGAAGAAGGACAGGGAGGGCTACACAGATACGCAGTATTTT. It codes for CASRKKDREGYTDTQYF. The variable domain in full, completed from reference TRBV11-2 and TRBJ2-3, reads EAGVAQSPRYKIIEKRQSVAFWCNPISGHATLYWYQQILGQGPKLLIQFQNNGVVDDSQLPKDRFSAERLKGVDSTLKIQPAKLEDSAVYLCASRKKDREGYTDTQYFGPGTRLTVL.

This rearrangement joins TRBV24-1 to TRBJ1-5; D may be TRBD1 (5 bases). The CDR3 runs 15 residues. In germline, CDR1 is KGHDR, CDR2 SFDVKD. V was trimmed by 4 bases and J by 4 bases, leaving 13 bases between them. The CDR3 region has the DNA TGTGCCACCAGTGACCCGGGGACCCTTAATCAGCCCCAGCATTTT. Its protein product is CATSDPGTLNQPQHF.

Only a few counts were recorded for this clonotype. This chain connects TRBV10-3 to TRBJ2-1; 9 bases agree with TRBD2. CDR3 length: 13 amino acids. Germline CDR1 reads ENHRY; CDR2 reads SYGVKD. Trimming removed 8 bases from V and 7 bases from J; junction bases left unmatched: 6. The CDR3 sequence is CAISAGGSNEQFF. The CDR3 DNA sequence: TGTGCCATCTCGGCGGGAGGGTCTAATGAGCAGTTCTTC.

This clonotype was seen at least ten times. The chain joins TRBV4-1 to TRBJ2-3; D not resolved. Per the germline V gene, CDR1 is MGHRA and CDR2 is YSYEKL. Between the trimmed V and J ends, which lost 1 base and 5 bases, there was a span of 7 bases. The CDR3 runs 13 residues. The CDR3 coding sequence is TGCGCCAGCAGCCAAGTTGGCGGAGATACGCAGTATTTT. Protein product: CASSQVGGDTQYF.

This clonotype was seen a few times. This chain uses TRBV18 with TRBJ1-1; D perhaps matches TRBD1 (5 bases). V was shortened by 4 bases and J by 0 bases, with 12 bases between the two germline ends. This CDR3 comprises 15 residues. CDR1 and CDR2 from the germline V gene are KGHSH and LQKENI. The CDR3 sequence is CASSHDSTMNTEAFF. In DNA, the CDR3 is TGTGCCAGCTCACACGACAGCACCATGAACACTGAAGCTTTCTTT.

The chain employs TRBV24-1 and TRBJ2-7, with 11 bases that match TRBD2. The CDR3 spans 18 residues. The V gene's germline CDR1 is KGHDR and CDR2 SFDVKD. V was pared by 2 bases and J by 6 bases, with 14 bases of the junction left unmatched. The CDR3 DNA follows: TGTGCCACCAGTGATTCCACGGCGGCTAGCGGGAGGAGAAGCGAGCAGTACTTC. This sequence encodes CATSDSTAASGRRSEQYF.

This clonotype occurred a few times. The chain combines TRBV5-1 with TRBJ2-7; D perhaps matches TRBD2 (6 bases). Per germline, CDR1 SGHRS and CDR2 YFSETQ. Trimming took off 3 bases at V and 4 bases at J, with 14 bases between the two ends. The CDR3 runs 14 residues. The CDR3 DNA follows: TGCGCCAGCAGCTCCCGGGGAGGAGAATACGAGCAGTACTTC. Amino acids: CASSSRGGEYEQYF.